The clone carrying this T cell receptor (beta chain) has just a few counts. Antigen: not known. Trimming removed 7 bases at V and 8 bases at J, with 18 bases between. CDR1 SGHAT and CDR2 FQNNGV come from the germline V gene. The CDR3 is 14 amino acids. Alongside a J-beta primer mix, a sample-barcoded 5' primer served in a second PCR lasting 7 to 11 cycles. TCRdb re-called the 5' RACE reads with MiXCR, one entry per CDR3 protein. The sample yields 850,000 to 950,000 distinct CDR3 sequences, under 30% seen once. These data are taken from a study of blood T cells in healthy people across ages. General study points: There were more naive CD4+ cells and higher diversity in long-lived donors than in aged donors.

The receptor was isolated from an elderly woman in good health. The chain employs TRBV11-2 and TRBJ2-1; D possibly uses TRBD1 or TRBD2 (5 bases each). The specimen sequenced was blood. CDR3 region: CASTQGPARHEQFF. The CDR3, as DNA: TGTGCCAGCACGCAGGGACCGGCGCGGCATGAGCAGTTCTTC.